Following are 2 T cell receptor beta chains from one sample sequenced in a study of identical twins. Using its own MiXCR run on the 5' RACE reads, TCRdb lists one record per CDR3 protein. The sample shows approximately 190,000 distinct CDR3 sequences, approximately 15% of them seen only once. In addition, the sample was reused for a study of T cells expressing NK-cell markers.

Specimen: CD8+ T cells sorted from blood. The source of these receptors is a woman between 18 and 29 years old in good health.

CDR3 residues: CASSLVSGALHSYEQYF. Written as DNA, the CDR3 is TGTGCCAGCAGCTTAGTGTCAGGGGCCCTTCACTCCTACGAGCAGTACTTC. This chain joins TRBV7-9 and TRBJ2-7; maybe TRBD1 (6 bases). The germline gives CDR1 SEHNR, CDR2 FQNEAQ (reference sequence). This CDR3 comprises 17 residues. The germline V and J ends were trimmed by 1 base and 0 bases, with 16 bases remaining between them. The full variable domain, rest sourced from reference TRBV7-9 and TRBJ2-7, is DTGVSQNPRHKITKRGQNVTFRCDPISEHNRLYWYRQTLGQGPEFLTYFQNEAQLEKSRLLSDRFSAERPKGSFSTLEIQRTEQGDSAMYLCASSLVSGALHSYEQYFGPGTRLTVT.

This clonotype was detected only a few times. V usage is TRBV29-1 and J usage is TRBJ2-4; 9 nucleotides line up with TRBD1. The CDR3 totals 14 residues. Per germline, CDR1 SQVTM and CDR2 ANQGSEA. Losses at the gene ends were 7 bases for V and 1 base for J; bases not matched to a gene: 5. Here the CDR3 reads CSGTGGIAKNIQYF. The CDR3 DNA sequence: TGCAGCGGAACAGGGGGCATTGCCAAAAACATTCAGTACTTC.